This T cell receptor beta chain emerged from a study of blood T cell repertoires in COVID-19. In the study overall: Researchers got acute and convalescent COVID-19 samples from the United States, Italy and Spain. Sample material is recorded as cDNA or gDNA derived from T cells, B-cell-depleted T cells, or PBMCs.

In the original processing: Nucleated cell counts were estimated from reference gene primer amplification. Clones were sequenced by immunoSEQ multiplex PCR, and TCRdb holds only the in-frame ones, with some missing. The D gene and trimming were derived from the DNA, and the V and J assignments and clone size from that table. Of roughly 230,000 clones in the sample, 65% to 90% were seen once. Germline V CDR1 and CDR2: SGHVS, FNYEAQ. With V trimmed by 5 bases and J by 5 bases, 10 bases remained unmatched. The CDR3 covers 15 residues. The clonotype comes from a woman aged 50 to 65 with acute or convalescent COVID-19. Sequenced sample: peripheral blood. The chain links TRBV7-6 to TRBJ2-5; 8 bases fit TRBD2. The DNA of the CDR3 is TGTGCCAGCAGCGTTAGCGGGGAGGCTTGGGAGACCCAGTACTTC. Translating gives CASSVSGEAWETQYF. Filled out from reference TRBV7-6 and TRBJ2-5, the complete variable domain reads GAGVSQSPRYKVTKRGQDVALRCDPISGHVSLYWYRQALGQGPEFLTYFNYEAQQDKSGLPNDRFSAERPEGSISTLTIQRTEQRDSAMYRCASSVSGEAWETQYFGPGTRLLVL.